A single sample gave rise to the 3 T cell receptor beta chains below, sequenced in a study of shared clonotypes between healthy human individuals. Repertoires were generated with immunoSEQ multiplex PCR, while TCRdb's copy carries only in-frame clones and drops some. Of about 2.5 million clones in the sample, 85% to 95% were seen once. Sequencing was done on a sample of naive CD4+ T cells from PBMCs. Described subset: CD45RA+ positively selected. The receptors here all came from a man aged 18-30 years in good health. Some clones in this sample may be carry-over from other donors' samples.

This sequence joins TRBV5-1 and TRBJ1-4; 10 nucleotides match TRBD1. Trimming at V came to 4 bases and at J to 7 bases, leaving 7 bases not matched to a gene. This CDR3 region has 15 residues. CDR1 is SGHRS and CDR2 is YFSETQ in the germline V gene. The CDR3 spells CASSLGTGESEKLFF. The CDR3 coding sequence is TGCGCCAGCAGCCTGGGGACAGGGGAGAGTGAAAAACTGTTTTTT.

The V gene is TRBV27, the J gene TRBJ1-4; 8 nucleotides align to TRBD1. The CDR3 is 16 amino acids. CDR1 and CDR2 from the germline V gene are MNHEY and SMNVEV (reference sequence). The V and J ends lost 1 base and 8 bases, in that order; junction bases with no gene match: 9. The CDR3 DNA reads TGTGCCAGCAGTTTATTTTTCGACAGGGGAGGGGAAAAACTGTTTTTT. This codes for CASSLFFDRGGEKLFF. Combining the CDR3 with reference TRBV27 and TRBJ1-4 gives the whole variable domain EAQVTQNPRYLITVTGKKLTVTCSQNMNHEYMSWYRQDPGLGLRQIYYSMNVEVTDKGDVPEGYKVSRKEKRNFPLILESPSPNQTSLYFCASSLFFDRGGEKLFFGSGTQLSVL.

This clone was recorded once. This chain uses TRBV7-8 with TRBJ1-1; 7 bases agree with TRBD1. The ends lost 5 bases at V and 1 base at J; junction bases unmatched: 7. CDR1 and CDR2 from the germline V gene are SGHVS and FQNEAQ. The CDR3 totals 15 residues. In nucleotides, the CDR3 is TGTGCCAGCAGCCTACAGGGGCGGGGGAACACTGAAGCTTTCTTT. Translating it yields CASSLQGRGNTEAFF.